Presented here are 27 T cell receptor beta chains from one specimen sequenced in a study of OX40 agonist ivuxolimab in advanced cancers. Libraries were prepared by immunoSEQ multiplex PCR; TCRdb keeps only in-frame clonotypes and omits some of them. The sample includes about 52,000 clones, approximately 80% of them seen just once. Material: CD4+ or CD8+ T cells sorted from blood, obtained in a trial of the OX40 agonist ivuxolimab. The source is an adult with an advanced solid tumor such as melanoma, head and neck, liver or kidney cancer.

The chain employs TRBV30 and TRBJ1-2, with D unclear. Trimming cost V 4 bases and J 3 bases, with 12 bases left between them. Germline CDR1 GTSNPN, CDR2 SVGIG (reference sequence). This CDR3 has 13 residues. For the CDR3, the DNA is TGTGCCTGGACCCTGGGTATGGACTATGGCTACACCTTC. Its protein is CAWTLGMDYGYTF.

The chain uses TRBV28 and TRBJ1-4; 10 bases agree with TRBD1. The J segment lost 8 bases and the V segment lost 4 bases, leaving 7 bases of the junction unmatched. In germline, CDR1 is MDHEN, CDR2 SYDVKM. The CDR3 extends over 15 amino acids. As DNA, the CDR3 is TGTGCCAGCAGTTCTCCGGGACAGGGGAGAGAAAAACTGTTTTTT. It is translated as CASSSPGQGREKLFF.

The chain uses TRBV27 and TRBJ2-7; D remains unclear. There are 13 residues in the CDR3. Germline-derived CDR1 and CDR2 are MNHEY and SMNVEV (reference sequence). V lost 5 bases and J 0 bases, leaving 8 bases between the germline ends. For the CDR3, the DNA is TGTGCCAGCAGTCGACTGGGCTCCTACGAGCAGTACTTC. Amino acids: CASSRLGSYEQYF.

This clone was observed once. J is TRBJ1-2 and V is TRBV29-1, with D uncertain. Per the germline V gene, CDR1 is SQVTM and CDR2 is ANQGSEA. The germline V and J ends were trimmed by 0 bases and 2 bases, with 4 bases remaining between them. The CDR3 has 12 amino acids. The CDR3 DNA follows: TGCAGCGTTGAAGACACGAACTATGGCTACACCTTC. Translated: CSVEDTNYGYTF.

The chain couples TRBV2 to TRBJ2-5; D may be TRBD2 (5 bases). Judging by the DNA end, TRBJ2-7 fits better; the J call may be wrong. Germline CDR1 and CDR2: SNHLY and FYNNEI. This CDR3 region has 16 residues. The CDR3 DNA follows: TGTGCCAGCAGTGAACGAAACCTGAAAGACGCGGGCGAGCAGTACTTC. This sequence encodes CASSERNLKDAGEQYF.

The chain employs TRBV27 and TRBJ2-1; 8 bases are shared with TRBD2. Germline trimming cut 10 bases from V and 4 bases from J; bases unmatched to any gene: 6. The CDR3 length is 13 residues. In germline, CDR1 is MNHEY, CDR2 SMNVEV (reference sequence). The CDR3 DNA reads TGTGCCACCTTAACTAGCGGATACAATGAGCAGTTCTTC. Translation: CATLTSGYNEQFF.

V is TRBV5-6 and J is TRBJ2-1, with 7 bases matching TRBD2. This CDR3 region has 16 residues. The junction had 4 bases not matched to a gene; V was cut back by 1 base and J by 0 bases. Germline CDR1 reads SGHDT; CDR2 reads YYEEEE. The CDR3 is CASSLSSGRSYNEQFF. The CDR3 DNA is TGTGCCAGCAGCTTGTCTAGCGGACGCTCCTACAATGAGCAGTTCTTC.

The genes are TRBV18 and TRBJ1-3; 7 bases fit TRBD1. Germline V gives CDR1 KGHSH, CDR2 LQKENI. There are 16 residues in the CDR3. With 1 base clipped from V and 1 base from J, the junction kept 4 bases outside the gene matches. CDR3 sequence: CASSPQPTGSGNTIYF. CDR3 sequence (DNA): TGTGCCAGCTCACCACAGCCGACAGGGTCTGGAAACACCATATATTTT.

The gene calls are TRBV5-1 and TRBJ2-7; D unclear. V was clipped by 1 base and J by 2 bases, with 4 bases between them. CDR1 and CDR2 (germline): SGHRS, YFSETQ. The CDR3 consists of 12 residues. CDR3 nucleotides: TGCGCCAGCAGCTTGAATACCTACGAGCAGTACTTC. Amino acids: CASSLNTYEQYF.

This clone occurred once. V usage is TRBV27 and J usage is TRBJ2-7; 7 bases are shared with TRBD1. The CDR3 runs to 13 residues. Germline CDR1 MNHEY, CDR2 SMNVEV (reference sequence). Unmatched junction bases numbered 6, after V lost 4 bases and J lost 6 bases. CDR3 region: CASSSEAGGEQYF. Here the CDR3 DNA reads TGTGCCAGCAGTTCTGAAGCAGGGGGCGAGCAGTACTTC.

This clone was observed once. The chain couples TRBV2 to TRBJ1-2; 9 bases align to TRBD1. The V gene end was trimmed by 1 base and the J gene end by 8 bases; junction bases not matched to a gene: 2. CDR1 is SNHLY and CDR2 is FYNNEI in the germline V gene. The CDR3 is 13 residues long. The CDR3 sequence: CASSEGTGVGYTF. The CDR3 region has the DNA TGTGCCAGCAGTGAAGGGACAGGGGTCGGCTACACCTTC.

The rearrangement joins TRBV19 to TRBJ2-7, with 8 bases fitting TRBD1. Germline CDR1 LNHDA, CDR2 SQIVND (reference sequence). The V gene end was trimmed by 10 bases and the J gene end by 0 bases; junction bases not matched to a gene: 5. The length of the CDR3 is 13 residues. The CDR3 loop is CATGTGLSYEQYF. The DNA of the CDR3 is TGTGCCACGGGGACAGGCCTCTCCTACGAGCAGTACTTC.

The rearrangement uses TRBV7-6 and TRBJ1-1; 9 bases line up with TRBD1. V trimming: 5 bases; J trimming: 5 bases; junction bases outside the gene matches: 6. From germline, CDR1 is SGHVS and CDR2 FNYEAQ. CDR3 length equals 14 residues. The CDR3 loop is CASSGTGRGTEAFF. The CDR3 coding sequence is TGTGCCAGCAGCGGGACAGGGCGGGGGACTGAAGCTTTCTTT.

This clone occurred once. This sequence joins TRBV6-5 and TRBJ2-3; no firm D call. This CDR3 region has 12 residues. V lost 6 bases to trimming and J lost 6 bases, with 10 bases between them. Germline lookup yields CDR1 MNHEY and CDR2 SVGAGI. CDR3 sequence (DNA): TGTGCCAGCAGGGGTGTGTGGGATACGCAGTATTTT. As protein: CASRGVWDTQYF.

The chain combines TRBV6-4 with TRBJ1-2; 8 nucleotides agree with TRBD1. J gave up 4 bases and V 8 bases, and 3 bases lay outside the gene matches. Germline loops: CDR1 MRHNA, CDR2 SNTAGT. The CDR3 totals 12 residues. CDR3 amino acids: CASHRGSYGYTF. The CDR3, as DNA: TGTGCCAGCCACAGGGGGAGCTATGGCTACACCTTC.

The genes are TRBV6-5 and TRBJ2-2, with 8 bases aligning to TRBD1. V trimming: 6 bases; J trimming: 3 bases; junction bases outside the gene matches: 6. Germline V gene data show CDR1 as MNHEY and CDR2 as SVGAGI. This CDR3 comprises 15 residues. As DNA, the CDR3 is TGTGCCAGCAGCTCGGACAGGGTGTACACCGGGGAGCTGTTTTTT. It specifies CASSSDRVYTGELFF.

The chain combines TRBV7-6 with TRBJ2-6; no reliable D call. Between the trimmed V and J ends, which lost 1 base and 0 bases, there was a span of 4 bases. The CDR3 is 15 residues long. The germline V gene has CDR1 SGHVS and CDR2 FNYEAQ. CDR3 sequence: CASSLDLSGANVLTF. The CDR3 DNA reads as TGTGCCAGCAGCTTAGATCTCTCTGGGGCCAACGTCCTGACTTTC.

This clone has a single count. The J gene is TRBJ2-3, the V gene TRBV6-4; weak D call: TRBD2 (5 bases). CDR1 and CDR2 from the germline V gene are MRHNA and SNTAGT. V dropped 8 bases and J dropped 5 bases, with 11 bases sitting between them. This CDR3 spans 12 amino acids. DNA for the CDR3: TGTGCCAGCCAGCCTGGAGGAGATACGCAGTATTTT. Translating it yields CASQPGGDTQYF.

The chain employs TRBV28 and TRBJ2-3; 8 bases agree with TRBD2. J gave up 4 bases and V 6 bases, and 18 bases lay outside the gene matches. Germline V gene lookup returns CDR1 MDHEN and CDR2 SYDVKM. The CDR3 extends over 18 amino acids. The CDR3 DNA reads TGTGCCAGCAGCTCAGTTTACGGCGGGGGGCCAGACCCAGATACGCAGTATTTT. The encoded protein is CASSSVYGGGPDPDTQYF.

This clone was seen only a few times. V is TRBV2 and J is TRBJ2-5; D ambiguous. Germline V gene sequence: CDR1 SNHLY, CDR2 FYNNEI. This CDR3 contains 11 residues. Between the trimmed V and J ends, which lost 6 bases and 5 bases, there was a span of 7 bases. CDR3: CASSPSETQYF. Here the CDR3 DNA reads TGTGCCAGCAGCCCCAGTGAGACCCAGTACTTC.

The chain uses TRBV19 and TRBJ2-5, with TRBD2 matching 8 bases. CDR1 is LNHDA and CDR2 is SQIVND in the germline V gene (reference sequence). Germline trimming cut 6 bases from V and 7 bases from J; bases unmatched to any gene: 10. The CDR3 has 14 residues. CDR3 in amino acids: CASSRGGSPSTQYF. Written as DNA, the CDR3 is TGTGCCAGTAGCCGGGGGGGATCTCCTTCGACCCAGTACTTC.

The rearrangement joins TRBV6-1 to TRBJ2-7, with TRBD2 matching over 7 bases. This CDR3 has 13 residues. Trimming at V came to 4 bases and at J to 7 bases, leaving 7 bases not matched to a gene. Germline loops: CDR1 MNHNS, CDR2 SASEGT. Here the CDR3 DNA reads TGTGCCAGCAGTGCTATGGACGGGGGGGAGCAGTACGTC. The encoded protein is CASSAMDGGEQYV.

The chain joins TRBV21-1 to TRBJ1-5; TRBD1, the D gene given by the table, was not confirmed from the DNA. TRBV21-1 is a known pseudogene. CDR3 length equals 16 residues. CDR3 sequence (DNA): TGTGCCAGCAGCAAAATTAGGGGGCGTAGCAATCAGCCCCAGCATTTT. This gives the protein CASSKIRGRSNQPQHF.

The V call is TRBV30, the J call TRBJ1-2; tentative D call: TRBD1 (5 bases). Trimming removed 4 bases from V and 7 bases from J, with 19 bases in between. Germline loops: CDR1 GTSNPN, CDR2 SVGIG (reference sequence). The CDR3 is 14 residues long. In DNA, the CDR3 is TGTGCCTGGAAGAGGTCGCCGGGGCAAGGTGGCTACACCTTC. Its protein product is CAWKRSPGQGGYTF. Combining the CDR3 with reference TRBV30 and TRBJ1-2 gives the whole variable domain SQTIHQWPATLVQPVGSPLSLECTVEGTSNPNLYWYRQAAGRGLQLLFYSVGIGQISSEVPQNLSASRPQDRQFILSSKKLLLSDSGFYLCAWKRSPGQGGYTFGSGTRLTVV.

This chain connects TRBV19 to TRBJ2-2; D is undetermined. CDR1 LNHDA and CDR2 SQIVND come from the germline V gene (reference sequence). This CDR3 spans 17 amino acids. Trimming removed 4 bases from V and 6 bases from J, with 21 bases in between. The CDR3 nucleotides are TGTGCCAGTAGTACGAAACCTCGCCTTCTGGCGGCCGGGGAGCTGTTTTTT. Its translation: CASSTKPRLLAAGELFF.

The J gene is TRBJ2-5, the V gene TRBV7-9, with TRBD2 identical over 7 bases. The ends lost 5 bases at V and 4 bases at J; junction bases unmatched: 7. This CDR3 has 14 amino acids. CDR1 is SEHNR and CDR2 is FQNEAQ in the germline V gene (reference sequence). The CDR3 bases are TGTGCCAGCAGCCCCCGGGGAGGGAGAGAGACCCAGTACTTC. Translating it yields CASSPRGGRETQYF.

J is TRBJ1-4 and V is TRBV10-1; D is ambiguous. This CDR3 has 13 residues. Trimming pared 5 bases from V and 6 bases from J, leaving 10 bases between. Germline CDR1 and CDR2: WNHNN and SYGVQD (reference sequence). CDR3: CASSRGRDEKLFF. CDR3 DNA sequence: TGCGCCAGCAGTAGAGGGAGGGATGAAAAACTGTTTTTT.